These 27 T cell receptor beta chains were sequenced from one sample in a study of blood T cell repertoires in COVID-19. Data came from immunoSEQ multiplex PCR; TCRdb stores just in-frame clones and leaves some out. The sample has about 300,000 clones, roughly 80% seen once. The sample consisted of peripheral blood. The source is a human donor with COVID-19, enrolled during active disease. The donor label of this sample is uncertain.

The chain links TRBV7-2 to TRBJ1-2, with 9 bases matching TRBD1. Trimming removed 5 bases from V and 5 bases from J; junction bases left unmatched: 9. The CDR3 consists of 15 residues. Germline V gene sequence: CDR1 SGHTA, CDR2 FQGNSA. This CDR3 reads CASSQPGQGSYGYTF. In nucleotides, the CDR3 is TGTGCCAGCAGCCAACCGGGACAGGGATCATATGGCTACACCTTC.

The V gene is TRBV6-5, the J gene TRBJ2-2; a weak D match, TRBD1 (6 bases). The CDR3 consists of 13 residues. Per germline, CDR1 MNHEY and CDR2 SVGAGI. Trimming took 6 bases from V and 7 from J, leaving 12 bases between them. CDR3 loop: CASSVQGSGELFF. The CDR3, as DNA: TGTGCCAGCAGCGTACAGGGAAGCGGGGAGCTGTTTTTT.

This CDR3 is CASSLGLTRGETQYF. The CDR3 DNA sequence: TGTGCCAGCAGCTTGGGTCTCACGCGGGGAGAGACCCAGTACTTC. This sequence joins TRBV7-3 and TRBJ2-5; D might be TRBD2 (6 bases). The germline V gene has CDR1 SGHTA and CDR2 FQGTGA. V lost 3 bases, J lost 4 bases, and 15 bases lay in between. The length of the CDR3 is 15 residues.

This chain joins TRBV19 and TRBJ2-5, with TRBD2 as a possible D gene (6 bases). The germline V gene has CDR1 LNHDA and CDR2 SQIVND (reference sequence). This CDR3 has 14 residues. V lost 2 bases, J lost 3 bases, and 10 bases lay in between. CDR3 sequence: CASSITGEKETQYF. In DNA form, the CDR3 reads TGTGCCAGTAGTATAACGGGAGAAAAAGAGACCCAGTACTTC.

This chain connects TRBV6-5 to TRBJ2-7; TRBD2 matches 14 bases. CDR1 and CDR2 (germline): MNHEY, SVGAGI. V shed 5 bases and J 9 bases; nucleotides not matched to a gene: 6. This CDR3 has 14 residues. As DNA, the CDR3 is TGTGCCAGCAGTCCGGGACTAGCGGGAGACCGGCAGTACTTC. Residues: CASSPGLAGDRQYF.

Worth noting for this clone: One end of the junction fails to match germline, which may point to a read error. The chain couples TRBV7-7 to TRBJ2-1, with 8 positions matching TRBD2. Germline V gives CDR1 SSHAT, CDR2 FNYEAQ (reference sequence). CDR3 length equals 15 residues. This CDR3 reads CASSLASGGEKEQFF. The CDR3 coding sequence is TGTGCTAGCAGCTTAGCCAGCGGGGGTGAGAAGGAGCAGTTCTTC.

This chain connects TRBV6-5 to TRBJ2-5, with 10 nucleotides matching TRBD2. Per germline, CDR1 MNHEY and CDR2 SVGAGI. With V trimmed by 4 bases and J by 5 bases, 10 bases remained unmatched. The CDR3 is made up of 16 amino acids. CDR3 amino acids: CASSSLAGAFRETQYF. As DNA, the CDR3 is TGTGCCAGCAGTTCTCTAGCGGGAGCGTTTAGGGAGACCCAGTACTTC.

This clone was seen only a few times. The chain combines TRBV14 with TRBJ2-1; possibly TRBD1 for D (6 bases). Trimming took 1 base from V and 9 from J, leaving 13 bases between them. The CDR3 is 14 amino acids. Germline CDR1 reads SGHDN; CDR2 reads FVKESK. The CDR3: CASSQGTARGEQFF. The CDR3 DNA is TGTGCCAGCAGCCAAGGGACAGCGAGAGGTGAGCAGTTCTTC.

The J gene is TRBJ1-4, the V gene TRBV3-1 (or the pseudogene TRBV3-2), with D perhaps TRBD1 (5 bases). Trimming took off 6 bases at V and 8 bases at J, with 16 bases between the two ends. Looked up from germline, CDR1 is LGHDT and CDR2 is YNNKEL (reference sequence). The CDR3 covers 14 residues. CDR3 sequence reads: CASRSTGVGEKLFF. CDR3 coding DNA: TGTGCCAGCAGATCAACAGGAGTGGGGGAAAAACTGTTTTTT.

This clone was recorded a few times. The CDR3 DNA reads as TGTGCCAGCAGTAATCGGGAGCGTCGGAATGAAAAACTGTTTTTT. It codes for CASSNRERRNEKLFF. This chain uses TRBV6-5 with TRBJ1-4; D gene ambiguous. This CDR3 has 15 amino acids. Trimming removed 5 bases from V and 5 bases from J, with 15 bases in between. Germline loops: CDR1 MNHEY, CDR2 SVGAGI.

This clone has just one count. The identical CDR3 is also encoded by other nucleotide sequences in the sample. This chain links TRBV3-1 (or the pseudogene TRBV3-2) with TRBJ2-1; 10 bases map to TRBD2. CDR3 size: 15 residues. V lost 1 base to trimming and J lost 4 bases; unmatched junction nucleotides: 1. Germline CDR1 is LGHDT and CDR2 is YNNKEL (reference sequence). The CDR3 bases are TGTGCCAGCAGCCAAGGAGCGGGGGGGTACAATGAGCAGTTCTTC. It is translated as CASSQGAGGYNEQFF.

The gene calls are TRBV5-1 and TRBJ1-1; the match to TRBD1 covers 8 bases. The germline V gene has CDR1 SGHRS and CDR2 YFSETQ. The ends lost 3 bases at V and 6 bases at J; junction bases unmatched: 13. The CDR3 consists of 16 residues. The CDR3 protein is CASSSSPGGAYPEAFF. The CDR3 DNA reads TGCGCCAGCAGCTCCTCCCCAGGGGGCGCTTACCCTGAAGCTTTCTTT.

The chain joins TRBV30 to TRBJ1-4; D unclear. The CDR3 has 13 amino acids. CDR1 and CDR2 (germline): GTSNPN, SVGIG (reference sequence). V shed 4 bases and J shed 6 bases, with 12 bases lying between them. The CDR3 coding sequence is TGTGCCTGGAAGGCGGGGAGGGATGAAAAACTGTTTTTT. Translation: CAWKAGRDEKLFF.

This clone came up once. The chain joins TRBV9 to TRBJ2-2; possible D gene TRBD2, 7 bases. The CDR3 consists of 16 residues. V was pared by 4 bases and J by 4 bases, with 17 bases between. CDR1 and CDR2 (germline): SGDLS, YYNGEE. The DNA for the CDR3 is TGTGCCAGCAGCCCTCGAGGGGGAGGGACCACCGGGGAGCTGTTTTTT. Its translation is CASSPRGGGTTGELFF.

The chain recombines TRBV6-4 with TRBJ2-5; 7 bases agree with TRBD1. V lost 6 bases to trimming and J lost 0 bases; unmatched junction nucleotides: 4. CDR3 size: 14 residues. CDR1 and CDR2 from the germline V gene are MRHNA and SNTAGT. The DNA for the CDR3 is TGTGCCAGCAGCCCGGGACAGAACCAAGAGACCCAGTACTTC. This gives the protein CASSPGQNQETQYF.

The gene calls are TRBV7-3 and TRBJ2-1; 15 nucleotides align to TRBD2. With 4 bases clipped from V and 7 bases from J, the junction kept 2 bases outside the gene matches. The germline gives CDR1 SGHTA, CDR2 FQGTGA. CDR3 size: 15 residues. The CDR3 DNA reads as TGTGCCAGCAGCTCCGGGACTAGCGGGAGGAATGAGCAGTTCTTC. This gives the protein CASSSGTSGRNEQFF. Complete variable domain (other parts from reference TRBV7-3 and TRBJ2-1): GAGVSQTPSNKVTEKGKYVELRCDPISGHTALYWYRQSLGQGPEFLIYFQGTGAADDSGLPNDRFFAVRPEGSVSTLKIQRTERGDSAVYLCASSSGTSGRNEQFFGPGTRLTVL.

This rearrangement joins TRBV29-1 to TRBJ1-4; unclear D gene. CDR1 is SQVTM, CDR2 ANQGSEA, per germline. This CDR3 is 11 amino acids long. The germline V and J ends were trimmed by 7 bases and 8 bases, with 11 bases remaining between them. The CDR3 reads CSGDFGEKLFF. As DNA, the CDR3 is TGCAGCGGTGATTTCGGGGAAAAACTGTTTTTT.

A single count supports this clone. The chain joins TRBV28 to TRBJ2-3; D may be TRBD1 (6 bases). The CDR3 is made up of 13 amino acids. The germline gives CDR1 MDHEN, CDR2 SYDVKM. The germline V and J ends were trimmed by 8 bases and 1 base, with 10 bases remaining between them. This CDR3 is CASETGGTDTQYF. The CDR3 coding sequence is TGTGCCAGCGAGACAGGCGGCACAGATACGCAGTATTTT.

This chain joins TRBV29-1 and TRBJ2-1, with 9 bases aligning to TRBD2. Trimming at V came to 6 bases and at J to 9 bases, leaving 9 bases not matched to a gene. Germline-derived CDR1 and CDR2 are SQVTM and ANQGSEA. This CDR3 has 13 amino acids. The CDR3 sequence is CSVGSGRSFEQFF. In DNA form, the CDR3 reads TGCAGCGTCGGTAGCGGGAGAAGTTTTGAGCAGTTCTTC.

The chain joins TRBV4-3 to TRBJ2-7, with 9 bases that match TRBD2. Germline lookup yields CDR1 LGHNA and CDR2 YSLEER. V lost 3 bases to trimming and J lost 3 bases; unmatched junction nucleotides: 9. The CDR3 covers 16 residues. The CDR3 DNA reads TGCGCCAGCAGCCAGGGGGAGCTAGCGGGATACTACGAGCAGTACTTC. Translating gives CASSQGELAGYYEQYF.

V is TRBV12-5 and J is TRBJ1-1; the D gene is possibly TRBD1 (5 bases). Germline V gene data show CDR1 as LGHNT and CDR2 as FRNRAP. The CDR3 extends over 13 amino acids. Trimming took off 0 bases at V and 8 bases at J, with 10 bases between the two ends. CDR3 in DNA: TGTGCTAGTGGTTTGGTAACGGGGGGGGAAGCTTTCTTT. It yields the protein CASGLVTGGEAFF.

CDR3 loop: CAVTGLQETQYF. Written as DNA, the CDR3 is TGTGCCGTGACAGGGCTCCAAGAGACCCAGTACTTC. The chain employs TRBV30 and TRBJ2-5; TRBD1 matches 7 bases. The trim removed 8 bases at V and 1 base at J, leaving 4 bases unmatched. Germline lookup yields CDR1 GTSNPN and CDR2 SVGIG (reference sequence). The CDR3 length is 12 residues.

The rearrangement links TRBV5-1 to TRBJ1-2; 7 bases map to TRBD1. With V trimmed by 1 base and J by 8 bases, 23 bases remained unmatched. The CDR3 loop spans 19 amino acids. The germline CDR1 and CDR2 sequences are SGHRS and YFSETQ. CDR3 protein: CASSLNPSVSARDSLGYTF. CDR3 DNA: TGCGCCAGCAGCTTGAACCCGTCAGTGTCAGCTCGGGACAGTCTCGGCTACACCTTC. Together with reference TRBV5-1 and TRBJ1-2, the CDR3 gives the full variable domain: KAGVTQTPRYLIKTRGQQVTLSCSPISGHRSVSWYQQTPGQGLQFLFEYFSETQRNKGNFPGRFSGRQFSNSRSEMNVSTLELGDSALYLCASSLNPSVSARDSLGYTFGSGTRLTVV.

V gene TRBV28 combines with J gene TRBJ2-1; 9 bases line up with TRBD2. Germline loops: CDR1 MDHEN, CDR2 SYDVKM. The CDR3 spans 18 residues. The ends lost 4 bases at V and 5 bases at J; junction bases unmatched: 15. Here the CDR3 reads CASSSLLASGRPDNEQFF. The CDR3 bases are TGTGCCAGCAGTTCCCTCCTTGCGAGCGGGAGGCCCGACAATGAGCAGTTCTTC.

The table lists this clone with a few counts. This chain connects TRBV6-2 or TRBV6-3 to TRBJ2-7; weak D call: TRBD2 (6 bases). Germline CDR1 is MNHEY and CDR2 is SVGEGT. The CDR3 covers 13 residues. Trimming removed 5 bases at V and 2 bases at J, with 10 bases between. The CDR3: CASSRDSPYEQYF. The CDR3 DNA is TGTGCCAGCAGTCGGGACTCCCCCTACGAGCAGTACTTC.

The chain combines TRBV13 with TRBJ2-3, with 7 bases matching TRBD2. CDR1 is PRHDT and CDR2 is FYEKMQ in the germline V gene (reference sequence). The CDR3 runs 15 residues. The trim removed 2 bases at V and 5 bases at J, leaving 7 bases unmatched. CDR3 sequence: CASSLLAEHLDTQYF. CDR3 coding DNA: TGTGCCAGCAGCTTACTAGCGGAGCACCTAGATACGCAGTATTTT.

V and J are TRBV18 and TRBJ2-5; D unclear. CDR1 KGHSH and CDR2 LQKENI come from the germline V gene. The V gene lost 3 bases and the J gene lost 2 bases, with 10 bases spanning the gap. There are 14 residues in the CDR3. CDR3 in DNA: TGTGCCAGCTCACCCGGAGTGGGTCAAGAGACCCAGTACTTC. It specifies CASSPGVGQETQYF.